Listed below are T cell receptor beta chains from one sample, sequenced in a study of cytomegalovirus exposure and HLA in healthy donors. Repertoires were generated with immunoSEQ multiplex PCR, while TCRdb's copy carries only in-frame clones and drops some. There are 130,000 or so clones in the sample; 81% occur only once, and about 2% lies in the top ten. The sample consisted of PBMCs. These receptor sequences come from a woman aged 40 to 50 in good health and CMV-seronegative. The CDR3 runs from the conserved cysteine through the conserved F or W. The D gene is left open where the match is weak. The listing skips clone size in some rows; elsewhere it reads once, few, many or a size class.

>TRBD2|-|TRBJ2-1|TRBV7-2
CASSLRREGRNEQFF
TGTGCCAGCAGCTTACGGCGGGAGGGCCGGAATGAGCAGTTCTTC
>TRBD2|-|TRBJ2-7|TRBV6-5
CASSPGASGNYEQYF
TGTGCCAGCAGCCCGGGGGCTAGCGGGAATTACGAGCAGTACTTC
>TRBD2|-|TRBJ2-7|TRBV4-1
CASSQTGTSGSYEQYF
TGCGCCAGCAGCCAGACAGGGACTAGCGGCTCCTACGAGCAGTACTTC
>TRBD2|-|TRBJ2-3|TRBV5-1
CASSLGSSGGADTQYF
TGCGCCAGCAGCTTGGGGAGCAGCGGGGGGGCAGATACGCAGTATTTT
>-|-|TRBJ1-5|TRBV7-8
CASSSGPYSSNQPQHF
TGTGCCAGCAGCTCTGGTCCTTACAGTAGCAATCAGCCCCAGCATTTT
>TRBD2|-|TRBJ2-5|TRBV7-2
CASKIDLGLTQETQYF
TGTGCCAGCAAAATAGATTTGGGACTAACACAAGAGACCCAGTACTTC
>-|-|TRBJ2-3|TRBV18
CASSPGSGDSTDTQYF
TGTGCCAGCTCACCAGGTAGCGGAGATAGCACAGATACGCAGTATTTT
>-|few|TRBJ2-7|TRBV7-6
CASSLEEDGTYEQYF
TGTGCCAGCAGCTTAGAGGAGGACGGAACCTACGAGCAGTACTTC
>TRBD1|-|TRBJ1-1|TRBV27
CASSFLGQGAEAFF
TGTGCCAGCAGTTTCCTCGGACAGGGGGCTGAAGCTTTCTTT
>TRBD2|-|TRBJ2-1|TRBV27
CASKIRLAGIYNEQFF
TGTGCCAGCAAGATTAGACTAGCGGGGATATACAATGAGCAGTTCTTC
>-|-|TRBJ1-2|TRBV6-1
CASSELQNYGYTF
TGTGCCAGCAGTGAACTCCAGAACTATGGCTACACCTTC
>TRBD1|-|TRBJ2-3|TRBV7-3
CASSGTGIDTQYF
TGTGCCAGCAGCGGGACAGGGATTGATACGCAGTATTTT
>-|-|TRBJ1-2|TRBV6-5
CASSLDRLYGYTF
TGTGCCAGCAGTCTAGACAGGCTCTATGGCTACACCTTC
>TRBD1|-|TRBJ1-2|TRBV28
CASSRQGAGNYGYTF
TGTGCCAGCAGTCGACAGGGGGCGGGTAACTATGGCTACACCTTC
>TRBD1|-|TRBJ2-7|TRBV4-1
CASSHGAGQGFYEQYF
TGCGCCAGCAGCCATGGCGCCGGACAGGGGTTCTACGAGCAGTACTTC
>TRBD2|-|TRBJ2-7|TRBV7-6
CASSLAGLAGTYEQYF
TGTGCCAGCAGCTTAGCGGGACTAGCGGGAACCTACGAGCAGTACTTC
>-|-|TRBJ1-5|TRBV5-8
CASSLQDDSNQPQHF
TGTGCCAGCAGCTTACAGGACGATAGCAATCAGCCCCAGCATTTT
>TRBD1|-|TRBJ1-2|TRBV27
CASSRKPGQGVHGYTF
TGTGCCAGCAGCCGCAAACCGGGACAGGGTGTACATGGCTACACCTTC
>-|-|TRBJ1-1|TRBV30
CAWSPPLKNTEAFF
TGTGCCTGGAGTCCCCCACTCAAGAACACTGAAGCTTTCTTT
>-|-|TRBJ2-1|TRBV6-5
CASSPGSWGRQFF
TGTGCCAGCAGCCCCGGTAGTTGGGGCCGGCAGTTCTTC
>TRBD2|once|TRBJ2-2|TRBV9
CASRSTSVNTGELFF
TGTGCCAGCAGATCAACTAGCGTGAACACCGGGGAGCTGTTTTTT
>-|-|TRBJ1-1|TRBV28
CASSRTGRGSNTEAFF
TGTGCCAGCAGCCGAACCGGGAGGGGCTCGAACACTGAAGCTTTCTTT
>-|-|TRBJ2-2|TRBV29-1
CSVLRENTGELFF
TGCAGCGTTCTGCGGGAGAACACCGGGGAGCTGTTTTTT
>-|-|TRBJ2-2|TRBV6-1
CASSEGRAGITGELFF
TGTGCCAGCAGTGAAGGGCGGGCCGGGATCACCGGGGAGCTGTTTTTT
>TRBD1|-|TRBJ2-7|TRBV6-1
CAAQGTISYEQYF
TGTGCCGCACAGGGGACAATCTCATACGAGCAGTACTTC